The present T cell receptor beta chain was sequenced within a study of siplizumab effects on memory and regulatory T cells. The germline V gene encodes CDR1 ENHRY and CDR2 SYGVKD. V was trimmed by 7 bases and J by 6 bases, leaving 10 bases between them. This CDR3 comprises 13 residues. Overall study findings and caveats: The diversity of naive T cells seemed greater than that of memory cells, and their alloresponse contribution seemed major. The study did not confirm that proliferating Tregs from siplizumab cultures were suppressive.

Concerning this clone: Its antigen is still unknown.

In each sample, about 10^5 TCR templates were assayed. Clones were sequenced by immunoSEQ multiplex PCR, and TCRdb holds only the in-frame ones, with some missing. The profile covers 94,000 or so clones, with over 95% appearing a single time and 0.031% taken by the ten largest. The clonotype was recovered from a human donor in good health. The sample taken for sequencing was naive CD4+ T cells sorted from blood. The chain combines TRBV10-3 with TRBJ1-6; D remains unclear. CDR3 sequence: CAITSMANSPLHF. CDR3 DNA sequence: TGTGCCATCACCTCAATGGCTAATTCACCCCTCCACTTT.